The rows below give T cell receptor beta chains drawn from one sample of a study of T cells after somatic rescue of genetic block. The protocol was immunoSEQ multiplex PCR, while the TCRdb copy is restricted to in-frame clones and leaves out a portion. The sample has about 120,000 clones; 85% to 95% are singletons. The sample comprised peripheral blood mononuclear cells (PBMCs). Receptors were obtained from a woman aged 18-30 years. The CDR3 runs from the conserved cysteine through the conserved F or W. D genes are given only for firm matches. Only some rows state a clone size, as once, few, many or a class for expanded clones.

TRBV7-3	NA	TRBJ2-1	TRBD1	CASSAAGGPSYNEQFF	TGTGCCAGCAGCGCTGCAGGGGGCCCTTCCTACAATGAGCAGTTCTTC
TRBV7-2	NA	TRBJ1-3	NA	CASSTSSGNTIYF	TGTGCCAGCAGCACGAGCTCTGGAAACACCATATATTTT
TRBV5-5	NA	TRBJ1-4	NA	CASARGTNEKLFF	TGTGCCAGCGCCCGGGGAACTAATGAAAAACTGTTTTTT
TRBV4-1	NA	TRBJ1-1	NA	CASSPRSGFKYLEAFF	TGCGCCAGCAGCCCCCGTTCAGGTTTTAAGTACTTGGAAGCTTTCTTT
TRBV5-1	NA	TRBJ2-1	TRBD2	CASSRLAGGPDEQFF	TGCGCCAGCAGTAGACTAGCGGGGGGGCCCGATGAGCAGTTCTTC
TRBV18	NA	TRBJ2-6	NA	CASSPPAGLSGANVLTF	TGTGCCAGCTCACCACCGGCAGGGCTGTCGGGGGCCAACGTCCTGACTTTC
TRBV7-9	NA	TRBJ2-7	TRBD1	CASSSGTGYEQYF	TGTGCCAGCAGCTCCGGGACAGGCTACGAGCAGTACTTC
TRBV5-6	NA	TRBJ2-5	TRBD2	CATRRGGGAWTQYF	TGTGCGACACGGAGGGGCGGGGGGGCATGGACCCAGTACTTC
TRBV27	NA	TRBJ1-1	TRBD1	CASKTGLTEAFF	TGTGCCAGCAAGACAGGGTTGACTGAAGCTTTCTTT
TRBV28	NA	TRBJ2-7	TRBD1	CASSFFDRVRLGSYEQYF	TGTGCCAGCAGTTTTTTTGACAGGGTAAGGTTGGGTTCCTACGAGCAGTACTTC
TRBV5-4	once	TRBJ2-7	NA	CASSLEQGFNSYEQYF	TGTGCCAGCAGCTTGGAGCAGGGGTTCAACTCCTACGAGCAGTACTTC
TRBV2	NA	TRBJ2-7	NA	CASTLRMGEQYF	TGTGCCAGCACCCTACGTATGGGCGAGCAGTACTTC
TRBV5-1	NA	TRBJ1-3	TRBD1	CASSLGQGGNTIYF	TGCGCCAGCAGCTTGGGACAGGGCGGAAACACCATATATTTT
TRBV28	NA	TRBJ1-1	NA	CASSTDHTEAFF	TGTGCCAGCAGTACAGACCACACTGAAGCTTTCTTT
TRBV9	NA	TRBJ1-2	TRBD1	CASSPRTGRGYTF	TGTGCCAGCAGCCCCAGGACAGGGCGGGGCTACACCTTC
TRBV5-4	NA	TRBJ1-2	TRBD1	CASSLKGADGNYGYTF	TGTGCCAGCAGCTTGAAGGGGGCTGACGGGAACTATGGCTACACCTTC
TRBV27	NA	TRBJ2-7	NA	CASSFRGVEQYF	TGTGCCAGCAGTTTTAGGGGGGTGGAGCAGTACTTC
TRBV11-3	NA	TRBJ2-7	TRBD1	CASSSDRGLSYEQYF	TGTGCCAGCAGCTCGGACAGGGGGCTCTCCTACGAGCAGTACTTC
TRBV10-3	once	TRBJ2-3	NA	CAISGTGWGTDTQYF	TGTGCCATCAGTGGTACAGGGTGGGGAACAGATACGCAGTATTTT
TRBV4-2	NA	TRBJ2-1	TRBD2	CASSLTSGGLSSYNEQFF	TGTGCCAGCAGCCTGACTAGCGGGGGCCTAAGCTCCTACAATGAGCAGTTCTTC
TRBV28	once	TRBJ2-3	NA	CASSLSHGADTQYF	TGTGCCAGCAGTTTGAGCCACGGCGCAGATACGCAGTATTTT
TRBV5-4	NA	TRBJ1-5	TRBD1	CASSFSGGQPQHF	TGTGCCAGCAGCTTTTCAGGGGGCCAGCCCCAGCATTTT
TRBV11-3	NA	TRBJ1-1	NA	CASSSPSGTRDTEAFF	TGTGCCAGCAGCTCCCCGAGCGGGACTCGGGACACTGAAGCTTTCTTT
TRBV18	NA	TRBJ2-5	NA	CASSPRRGEETQYF	TGTGCCAGCTCACCTAGGAGGGGGGAAGAGACCCAGTACTTC
TRBV7-2	NA	TRBJ1-2	NA	CASSLVGWGYTF	TGTGCCAGCAGCTTAGTCGGTTGGGGCTACACCTTC
TRBV2	once	TRBJ1-5	NA	CASMVSLYQPQHF	TGTGCCAGCATGGTTAGTTTGTATCAGCCCCAGCATTTT
TRBV5-8	NA	TRBJ1-2	NA	CASSLTGTYGYTF	TGTGCCAGCAGCCTAACAGGGACCTATGGCTACACCTTC
TRBV9	NA	TRBJ2-7	TRBD1	CASSVATTGDREQYF	TGTGCCAGCAGCGTAGCTACGACAGGGGACAGAGAGCAGTACTTC
TRBV10-3	NA	TRBJ2-7	TRBD2	CAISQTGGDYEQYF	TGTGCCATCAGCCAGACGGGGGGTGACTACGAGCAGTACTTC
TRBV5-1	NA	TRBJ2-5	NA	CATKIRPSETQYF	TGCGCCACAAAAATACGGCCGTCGGAGACCCAGTACTTC
TRBV18	NA	TRBJ1-2	TRBD1	CASSPQGALGGYTF	TGTGCCAGCTCACCACAGGGGGCCCTGGGAGGCTACACCTTC
TRBV7-9	NA	TRBJ1-2	NA	CASSLANIANYGYTF	TGTGCCAGCAGCTTAGCGAACATTGCTAACTATGGCTACACCTTC
TRBV9	NA	TRBJ2-3	NA	CASSGYRGTSDTQYF	TGTGCCAGCAGCGGATACAGAGGGACATCAGATACGCAGTATTTT
TRBV30	NA	TRBJ1-1	TRBD1	CAWSVLFRGTGTEAFF	TGTGCCTGGAGTGTACTTTTCAGGGGGACGGGCACTGAAGCTTTCTTT
TRBV5-6	once	TRBJ2-7	NA	CASSLGSHEQYF	TGTGCCAGCAGCTTGGGGTCACACGAGCAGTACTTC
TRBV9	NA	TRBJ1-1	NA	CASSLSKDRNTEAFF	TGTGCCAGCAGCCTCTCCAAGGACAGAAACACTGAAGCTTTCTTT
TRBV11-3	NA	TRBJ1-2	NA	CASSFSYRAYGYTF	TGTGCCAGCAGCTTCTCCTACAGGGCTTATGGCTACACCTTC